This TCR beta chain was retrieved from a study of Ad26.COV2.S vaccination and SARS-CoV-2 variants listed by TCRdb under 2021. Study-level background: Vaccine-arm donors were drawn from COV1001, a multicentre, randomized, double-blind, placebo-controlled phase I-IIa trial of Ad26.COV2.S in healthy adults. Dosing of Ad26.COV2.S was intramuscular, at either 5x10^10 or 1x10^11 viral particles, delivered as one shot or as two shots spaced 56 days apart. A total of around 32 samples were included in the TCR-sequenced set, comprising around 19 Ad26.COV2.S vaccine recipients, 5 placebo recipients and 8 SARS-CoV-2 convalescent individuals. The specificity and breadth of SARS-CoV-2-reactive T cell receptors after Ad26.COV2.S vaccination were assessed by TCRbeta repertoire sequencing. Trial participants were randomized into five groups of five: low-dose or high-dose Ad26.COV2.S given once or twice, or placebo on both occasions. Investigators did not know the trial group allocation while performing experiments and assessing outcomes. Here is what the overall study found, with its caveats: The authors noted that the TCR breadth and depth analyses may have underestimated total T cell responses. Substantial breadth of spike-specific CD8+ and CD4+ T cell responses was reported after vaccination. The study lacked the statistical power to compare responses across vaccine doses or regimens. Vaccine and placebo recipients had similar non-spike TCR breadth, a finding consistent with the vaccine containing only spike. Spike-specific TCR breadth was higher in Ad26.COV2.S recipients than in placebo recipients (P = 0.0014).

This sample's treatment or condition label indicates: around 19 received Ad26.COV2.S at low or high dose, single or two shots; five or six received placebo; per-sample allocation not given. For vaccine and placebo recipients, repertoires were sequenced using samples collected on day 63 after the first injection. Between 29 July and 7 August 2020, Cohort 1b enrolled about 27 adults aged 18-55 years at one site in Boston, USA. Ad26.COV2.S was a replication-incompetent adenovirus type 26 vector that expressed a prefusion-stabilized SARS-CoV-2 spike protein derived from the original Wuhan strain. Comment on this clone: Its cognate antigen has yet to be identified. Base qualities are missing; no much larger clone stands one base away.

TCRbeta CDR3 regions were sequenced with the immunoSEQ Assay. After extraction, genomic DNA underwent amplification by bias-controlled multiplex PCR, followed by high-throughput sequencing. Per the source publication's procedure: To quantify the absolute abundance of every unique TCRbeta CDR3 region, sequences were collapsed and filtered. T cell fraction was estimated by normalization of TCRbeta template counts to usable DNA, with usable DNA being measured through amplification of reference genes present in all nucleated cells. Repertoire TCRs were annotated as SARS-CoV-2-specific when V gene, CDR3 amino acid sequence and J gene were exactly matched to a known reactive TCR set. The reference SARS-CoV-2 TCR set was derived from MIRA and filtered for enrichment in COVID-19-positive ImmuneCODE repertoires, a step that removed public or cross-reactive TCRs. Using the MIRA antigens, annotated TCRs were further analysed by specific ORF or by position within an ORF. Breadth was defined as the number of annotated unique rearrangements divided by the total number of unique productive rearrangements, and depth was defined as the summed frequency of the annotated unique rearrangements. TCR breadth was compared between groups using two-sided Wilcoxon rank-sum tests. TCRdb obtained this table from immuneACCESS and retained in-frame rearrangements with V and J assigned. These tables miss some clones; where compared with another copy, unresolved V genes account for less than half of the shortfall, and the remainder is unexplained. V and J calls and clone size follow that table, whereas D and trimming were derived from the DNA. The sample includes 300,000 to 400,000 clones, with 87% observed a single time. The ten largest clones represent around 3.6% of the sample.

V is pared back by 4 bases and J by 4 bases, with 14 bases lying between the germline termini. CDR1 and CDR2 were assigned from the germline V gene as SGHDT and YYEEEE. Counted from cysteine to phenylalanine, this CDR3 has 14 amino acids. Solely the CDR3 DNA is kept, with 42 bases framed from the first base. Sequenced here: peripheral blood, sampled in a trial of Ad26.COV2.S vaccine versus placebo. The TCR comes from a person between 18 and 65 years old who received the Ad26.COV2.S COVID-19 vaccine or a placebo. This chain is built from TRBV5-6 and TRBJ1-1, with a weak D call of TRBD1 (5 bases match). The CDR3 corresponds to CASSLAGAGTEAFF. At the DNA level, the sequence is TGTGCCAGCAGCCTGGCCGGGGCCGGCACTGAAGCTTTCTTT.